Given below is one TCR beta chain in context. The data belong to a study of glioma-infiltrating T cells after dendritic cell vaccination. CDR1 MNHEY and CDR2 SVGAGI come from the germline V gene. Trimming left V 0 bases short and J 0 bases short, with 4 bases between. This CDR3 contains 14 residues. The PCR used 60 V beta and 13 J beta primers. Clones were read by immunoSEQ multiplex PCR, and TCRdb kept only the in-frame ones, dropping some. The table records 75,000 to 100,000 clones, about 80% of them present only once. The source was blood, collected before dendritic cell vaccination. V is TRBV6-5 and J is TRBJ2-3; no reliable D call. This clonotype was obtained from a human donor with glioblastoma. The CDR3 is CASSYSVSTDTQYF. CDR3 coding DNA: TGTGCCAGCAGTTACTCCGTTAGCACAGATACGCAGTATTTT.